This entry lists 9 T cell receptor beta chains sequenced from one sample in a study of blood T cells in healthy people across ages. Sample-barcoded 5' priming and a J-beta primer mix drove a second PCR of roughly 6 to 12 cycles. One entry per CDR3 protein results from TCRdb running MiXCR on the 5' RACE reads. The sample has nearly 800,000 distinct CDR3 sequences, just under 25% seen once. The same sample was also used in a study of T cells of mothers and their children.

The sample taken for sequencing was blood. The receptors shown here come from a boy between 10 and 17 years old in good health.

This clonotype appeared once. At one boundary the junction diverges from the germline segment, which might be a read error. The rearrangement uses TRBV28 and TRBJ1-5; 7 bases match TRBD1. The germline gives CDR1 MDHEN, CDR2 SYDVKM. This CDR3 spans 16 amino acids. The CDR3 here is CAGSSVDRVWNQPQHF. The CDR3 DNA is TGTGCCGGCAGCTCAGTAGACAGGGTCTGGAATCAGCCCCAGCATTTT.

This rearrangement joins TRBV6-6 to TRBJ2-1; the D gene is possibly TRBD2 (6 bases). The CDR3 is 16 amino acids. CDR1 MNHNY and CDR2 SVGAGI come from the germline V gene (reference sequence). V was trimmed by 0 bases and J by 2 bases, leaving 11 bases between them. The CDR3 region has the DNA TGTGCCAGCAGTTACTCAAGGCGGGGAACCTACAATGAGCAGTTCTTC. Amino acid sequence: CASSYSRRGTYNEQFF.

In this sample, this clonotype turned up a few times. The chain employs TRBV28 and TRBJ2-1, with D perhaps being TRBD1 or TRBD2 (5 bases each). CDR1 is MDHEN, CDR2 SYDVKM, per germline. Trimming stripped 5 bases from V and 6 bases from J, with 11 bases between. The CDR3 length is 13 residues. The CDR3 sequence is CASSPQGTNEQFF. The DNA of the CDR3 is TGTGCCAGCAGTCCCCAAGGGACCAATGAGCAGTTCTTC.

This clonotype came up a few times. The chain employs TRBV6-5 and TRBJ2-6; D unresolved. With 6 bases removed from V and 5 bases from J, the gap between germline ends came to 14 bases. Germline CDR1 and CDR2: MNHEY and SVGAGI. The length of the CDR3 is 15 residues. The CDR3 nucleotides read TGTGCCAGCAGCCCGACCTCTGCTAGGGCCAACGTCCTGACTTTC. As protein: CASSPTSARANVLTF.

The rearrangement joins TRBV7-2 to TRBJ1-2, with TRBD1 as a possible D gene (5 bases). Germline V gives CDR1 SGHTA, CDR2 FQGNSA. The CDR3 runs to 14 residues. The ends were cut back, 2 bases at V and 2 bases at J, with 9 bases in the middle. CDR3 region: CASSLPGHNYGYTF. The DNA of the CDR3 is TGTGCCAGCAGCTTACCCGGACACAACTATGGCTACACCTTC.

This clonotype was seen repeatedly, ten times or more. The chain employs TRBV12-3 or TRBV12-4 and TRBJ2-4; 10 positions match TRBD2. This CDR3 has 16 amino acids. J lost 9 bases, V lost 6 bases, and 14 bases had no gene match. The CDR3 bases are TGTGCCAGCAGCGACCTAGCGGGAGCCCCTGGGAGCATTCAGTACTTC. It specifies CASSDLAGAPGSIQYF.

This clonotype has a handful of counts. The J gene is TRBJ2-1, the V gene TRBV20-1; D remains unclear. Germline-derived CDR1 and CDR2 are DFQATT and SNEGSKA (reference sequence). V gave up 5 bases and J gave up 2 bases, with 10 bases separating them. This CDR3 spans 13 amino acids. CDR3 residues: CSAAQQTYNEQFF. CDR3 in DNA: TGCAGTGCTGCCCAGCAGACCTACAATGAGCAGTTCTTC.

The V and J genes are TRBV24-1 and TRBJ2-2, with 9 bases identical to TRBD1. The junction had 4 bases not matched to a gene; V was cut back by 8 bases and J by 1 base. There are 15 residues in the CDR3. The germline V gene encodes CDR1 KGHDR and CDR2 SFDVKD. The CDR3, as DNA: TGTGCCACCAAACCGGGACAGGGGAACACCGGGGAGCTGTTTTTT. It is translated as CATKPGQGNTGELFF.

The rearrangement joins TRBV20-1 to TRBJ2-5, with 13 bases matching TRBD2. The CDR3 loop spans 18 amino acids. Germline values: CDR1 DFQATT, CDR2 SNEGSKA (reference sequence). The J segment lost 0 bases and the V segment lost 3 bases, leaving 10 bases of the junction unmatched. CDR3 residues: CSASPPGLAGPYQETQYF. The CDR3 DNA reads TGCAGTGCTAGCCCCCCGGGACTAGCGGGACCGTACCAAGAGACCCAGTACTTC.